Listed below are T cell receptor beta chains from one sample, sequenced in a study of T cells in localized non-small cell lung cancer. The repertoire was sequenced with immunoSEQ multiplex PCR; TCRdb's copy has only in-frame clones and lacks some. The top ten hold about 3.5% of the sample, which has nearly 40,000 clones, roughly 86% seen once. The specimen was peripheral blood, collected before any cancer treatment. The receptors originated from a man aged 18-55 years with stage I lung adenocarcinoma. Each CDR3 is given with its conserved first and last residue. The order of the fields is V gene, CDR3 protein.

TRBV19,CASSFGQGNLYGYTF
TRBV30,CAWTPGTGVGYTF
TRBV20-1,CSAPSGYEQYF
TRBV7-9,CASNPGGGASGANVLTF
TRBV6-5,CATTGGFYEQYF
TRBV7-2,CASSAGGGPTDTQYF
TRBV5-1,CASSLQQGTNTEAFF
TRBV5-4,CASSLGLAGISTDTQYF
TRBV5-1,CASSGDRGLNTEAFF
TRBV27,CASSPRGGSHEQFF
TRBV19,CASHPGPVGPLHF
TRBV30,CACIQGQGRSPLHF
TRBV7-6,CASSLALAGGTDTQYF
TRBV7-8,CASSPLLAGVLPDTQYF
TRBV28,CASSLPGTDMRKLFF
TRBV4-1,CASSQDRGYEQYF
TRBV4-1,CASSLTPRVGGGQETQYF